The 10 T cell receptor beta chains presented below share a single source sample, sequenced in a study of T-cell memory formation after mild COVID-19. TCRdb reanalysed the 5' RACE reads using MiXCR and keeps one entry per CDR3 protein. The table shows 300,000 to 400,000 distinct CDR3 sequences, with 10% to 15% occurring only once. The material sequenced was PBMCs or a T cell subset sorted from them (not recorded which). The receptors come from a man aged 18 to 30 who had mild COVID-19 (a few samples of this study predate the infection). Cell type and time point are not known.

This clonotype was seen at least ten times. The J gene is TRBJ1-4, the V gene TRBV20-1, with 8 bases matching TRBD1. The V and J ends lost 6 bases and 8 bases, in that order; junction bases with no gene match: 8. Germline V gives CDR1 DFQATT, CDR2 SNEGSKA (reference sequence). The CDR3 covers 13 residues. The CDR3, as DNA: TGCAGTGCCGCAGGGGGCGAGTTCGAAAAACTGTTTTTT. Translating gives CSAAGGEFEKLFF.

V is TRBV7-2 and J is TRBJ1-5; perhaps TRBD1 as D (5 bases). Germline V CDR1 and CDR2: SGHTA, FQGNSA. This CDR3 comprises 16 residues. Trimming shortened V by 0 bases and J by 5 bases, and 14 bases separated the two germline ends. CDR3 sequence (DNA): TGTGCCAGCAGCTTAGCTGTGACAGAACCGCATCAGCCCCAGCATTTT. Encoded protein: CASSLAVTEPHQPQHF.

The V call is TRBV11-2, the J call TRBJ1-1, with 9 bases aligning to TRBD1. V lost 2 bases to trimming and J lost 10 bases; unmatched junction nucleotides: 8. CDR1 and CDR2 (germline): SGHAT, FQNNGV. The CDR3 has 14 amino acids. The CDR3 region is CASSLRQGGLLAFF. In DNA, the CDR3 is TGTGCCAGCAGCTTACGACAGGGGGGACTGCTAGCTTTCTTT.

This clonotype was detected many times. This chain joins TRBV7-2 and TRBJ2-5, with 11 bases identical to TRBD1. The CDR3 spans 15 residues. With 5 bases clipped from V and 5 bases from J, the junction kept 7 bases outside the gene matches. Germline V gene sequence: CDR1 SGHTA, CDR2 FQGNSA. CDR3 nucleotide sequence: TGTGCCAGCAGCCCGAGGGGGACAGGGGGTGAGACCCAGTACTTC. Encoded protein: CASSPRGTGGETQYF.

This clonotype was observed a few times. The chain couples TRBV5-1 to TRBJ2-1; D might be TRBD1 or TRBD2, each matching 6 bases. Germline CDR1 reads SGHRS; CDR2 reads YFSETQ. The germline V and J ends were trimmed by 1 base and 8 bases, with 16 bases remaining between them. The CDR3 spans 15 residues. The CDR3 loop reads CASSLWSDRRDEQFF. The CDR3 nucleotides read TGCGCCAGCAGCTTGTGGTCTGACAGGAGGGATGAGCAGTTCTTC. The full variable domain, completed using reference TRBV5-1 and TRBJ2-1, is KAGVTQTPRYLIKTRGQQVTLSCSPISGHRSVSWYQQTPGQGLQFLFEYFSETQRNKGNFPGRFSGRQFSNSRSEMNVSTLELGDSALYLCASSLWSDRRDEQFFGPGTRLTVL.

The chain uses TRBV11-3 and TRBJ1-1, with D hard to call. Germline loops: CDR1 SGHNT, CDR2 YENEEA. Trimming took off 5 bases at V and 5 bases at J, with 12 bases between the two ends. The CDR3 length is 13 residues. The DNA for the CDR3 is TGTGCCAGCAGCCCCAACGTGGGGACTGAAGCTTTCTTT. This gives the protein CASSPNVGTEAFF.

This chain uses TRBV12-3 or TRBV12-4 with TRBJ1-1; no definite D call. The V end lost 0 bases, the J end lost 1 base, and 9 bases lay between the germline ends. CDR3 length: 15 residues. CDR3: CASSLALVWNTEAFF. CDR3 coding DNA: TGTGCCAGCAGTTTAGCGTTGGTCTGGAACACTGAAGCTTTCTTT.

This rearrangement joins TRBV29-1 to TRBJ1-1; D is undetermined. The V gene lost 5 bases and the J gene lost 3 bases, with 16 bases spanning the gap. The germline V gene has CDR1 SQVTM and CDR2 ANQGSEA. This CDR3 has 14 amino acids. The CDR3 sequence is CSVPPGIWDTEAFF. The CDR3 coding sequence is TGCAGCGTTCCCCCCGGGATTTGGGACACTGAAGCTTTCTTT.

The chain has TRBV9 and TRBJ2-7; 12 bases line up with TRBD2. Germline trimming cut 4 bases from V and 6 bases from J; bases unmatched to any gene: 8. The CDR3 has 15 amino acids. Germline V lookup: CDR1 SGDLS, CDR2 YYNGEE. The CDR3, as DNA: TGTGCCAGCAGCCCCAGCCTAGCGGGGGGGCCCGAGCAGTACTTC. Translated, it gives CASSPSLAGGPEQYF.

CDR3 coding DNA: TGCAGTGCTAGATTTGGGGGGGGCCTCGAGCAGTACGTC. This sequence encodes CSARFGGGLEQYV. The chain has TRBV20-1 and TRBJ2-7, with D tentatively TRBD2 (7 bases). The CDR3 loop spans 13 amino acids. Germline lookup yields CDR1 DFQATT and CDR2 SNEGSKA (reference sequence). V dropped 2 bases and J dropped 6 bases, with 14 bases sitting between them.